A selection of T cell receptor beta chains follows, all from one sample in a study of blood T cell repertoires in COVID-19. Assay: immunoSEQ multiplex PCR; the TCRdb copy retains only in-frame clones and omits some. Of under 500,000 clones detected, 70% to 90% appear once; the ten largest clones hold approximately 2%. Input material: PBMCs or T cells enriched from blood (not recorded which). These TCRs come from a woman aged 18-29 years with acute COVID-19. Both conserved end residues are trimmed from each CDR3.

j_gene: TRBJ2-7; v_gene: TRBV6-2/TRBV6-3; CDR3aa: ASSLGGEQY
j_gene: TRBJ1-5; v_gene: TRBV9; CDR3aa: ASSPGGDNSQPQH
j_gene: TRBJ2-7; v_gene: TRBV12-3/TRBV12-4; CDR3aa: ASRKGQAYEQY
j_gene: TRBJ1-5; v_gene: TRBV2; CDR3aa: ASSVQGVQPQH
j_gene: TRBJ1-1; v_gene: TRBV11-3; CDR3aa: ASSHRQGTTEAF
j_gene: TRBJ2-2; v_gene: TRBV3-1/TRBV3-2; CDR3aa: ASSQGPNTGELF
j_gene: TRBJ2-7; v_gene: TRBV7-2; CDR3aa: ASSLDSGGNYEQY
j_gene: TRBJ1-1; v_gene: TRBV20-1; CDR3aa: SAKRDQGAF
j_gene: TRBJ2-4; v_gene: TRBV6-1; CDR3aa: ASSDTTGVNIQY
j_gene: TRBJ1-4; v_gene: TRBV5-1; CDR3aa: ASSLGTGGATNEKLF
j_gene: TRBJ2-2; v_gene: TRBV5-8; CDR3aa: ASSLRQGGTGELF
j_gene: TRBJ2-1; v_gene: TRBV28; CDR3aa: ASSFRPRTNEQF
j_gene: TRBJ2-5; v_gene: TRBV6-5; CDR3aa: ASIVGVSETQY
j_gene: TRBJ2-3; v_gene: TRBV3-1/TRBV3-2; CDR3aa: ASSPRGTAPDTQY
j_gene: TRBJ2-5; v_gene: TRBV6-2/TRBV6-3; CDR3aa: ASSYGVAGGGETQY
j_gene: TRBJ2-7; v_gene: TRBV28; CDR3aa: ASSHFSGSGYEQY
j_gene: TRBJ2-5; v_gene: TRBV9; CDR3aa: ASSVDAGGEETQY
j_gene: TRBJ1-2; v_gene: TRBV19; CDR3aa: ASSSQGAFPGGYT
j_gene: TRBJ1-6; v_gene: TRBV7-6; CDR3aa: ASSPGTGGYSPLH
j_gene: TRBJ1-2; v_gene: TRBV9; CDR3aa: ASSVGEISDGYT
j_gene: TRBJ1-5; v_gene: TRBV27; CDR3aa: ASSRLDRNQPQH
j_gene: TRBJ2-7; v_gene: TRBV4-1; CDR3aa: ASSHGGESYEQY
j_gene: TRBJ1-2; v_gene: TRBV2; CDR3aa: ASSETEAYGYT
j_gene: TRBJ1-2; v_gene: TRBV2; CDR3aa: ATQLDRDYGYT
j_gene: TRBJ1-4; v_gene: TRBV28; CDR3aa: ASSPDRVEEKLF
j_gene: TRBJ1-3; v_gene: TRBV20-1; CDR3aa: SARATARIY
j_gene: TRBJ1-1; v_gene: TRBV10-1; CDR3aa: ASSESANTEAF
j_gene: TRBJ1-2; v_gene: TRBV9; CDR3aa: ASSETGIPYGYT
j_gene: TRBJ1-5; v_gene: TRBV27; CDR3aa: ASSLTRFDRGHVQPQH
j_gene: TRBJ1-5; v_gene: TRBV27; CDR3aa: ASSLRGNQPQH
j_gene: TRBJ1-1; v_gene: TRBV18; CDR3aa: ASSPNGGAEAF
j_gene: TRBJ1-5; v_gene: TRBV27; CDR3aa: ASSPVGGQPQH
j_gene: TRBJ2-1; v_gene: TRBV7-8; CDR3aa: ASRKTSGASAEQF
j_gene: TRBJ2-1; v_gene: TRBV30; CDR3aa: AWSGRLAFDEQF
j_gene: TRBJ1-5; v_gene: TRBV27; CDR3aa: ASSYSGAVSSQPQH
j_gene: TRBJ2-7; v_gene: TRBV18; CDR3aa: ASSPFDGSSYEQY
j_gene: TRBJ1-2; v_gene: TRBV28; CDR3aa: ASSPLGTYYGYT
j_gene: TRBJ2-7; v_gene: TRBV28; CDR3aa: ASSLVAGGNYEQY